The 11 T cell receptor beta chains given below trace back to one sample, sequenced in a study of regulatory T cells in long-lasting Graves disease (dated by TCRdb to the early 2020s). Preparation of the library involved multiplex PCR. The sequencer was an Illumina HiSeq 4000. TCR beta libraries were built with iRepertoire HTBI primers and Arm-PCR amplification of CDR3 regions. In TCRdb, the public reads were trimmed at Q25 with fastp and aligned with MiXCR, with productive beta chains retained. One record per CDR3 amino acid sequence lists the most common genes and DNA. This sample comprises 400,000 to 550,000 distinct CDR3 sequences, 15% of them detected only once. The ten largest make up approximately 16% of the sample. What this sample's time point label stands for: newly diagnosed GD, antithyroid drugs for less than 3 months. RNA was extracted from PBMCs in TRIzol for both TCR sequencing and RNA sequencing.

The same specimen was also included in a second study, on T cells in Graves' hyperthyroidism and ophthalmopathy.

The sequenced sample was peripheral blood mononuclear cells (PBMCs), obtained at new diagnosis, from a patient treated with antithyroid drugs. The origin of the receptors is a young woman with Graves disease. Donor details come from another sample of the same person, matched by shared clones.

To note about this clonotype: This sequence may be a read error, since a much larger clone differs from it by one base. The chain employs TRBV20-1 and TRBJ2-7, with no clear D. Germline CDR1 DFQATT, CDR2 SNEGSKA (reference sequence). CDR3 length: 12 residues. The CDR3 region has the DNA TGCAGTGCTCGAAGGAGTGCCTACGGGCAGTACTTC. Encoded protein: CSARRSAYGQYF.

This clonotype was counted at least ten times. The chain has TRBV2 and TRBJ2-4; weak D call: TRBD2 (5 bases). Germline lookup yields CDR1 SNHLY and CDR2 FYNNEI. V was pared by 4 bases and J by 2 bases, with 15 bases between. The CDR3 has 16 amino acids. The DNA of the CDR3 is TGTGCCAGCAGTGCCGAAGGGAGAGGCTCCAAAAACATTCAGTACTTC. As protein: CASSAEGRGSKNIQYF. The whole variable domain, remainder taken from reference TRBV2 and TRBJ2-4, is EPEVTQTPSHQVTQMGQEVILRCVPISNHLYFYWYRQILGQKVEFLVSFYNNEISEKSEIFDDQFSVERPDGSNFTLKIRSTKLEDSAMYFCASSAEGRGSKNIQYFGAGTRLSVL.

About this clonotype itself: Only one base separates this from a far larger clonotype, so it likely reflects a read error. In DNA, the CDR3 is TGTGCCAGCTCACCTGTGCACTTCTACGAGCAGTTCTTC. Protein product: CASSPVHFYEQFF. V is TRBV18 and J is TRBJ2-1; the D is unclear. Germline-derived CDR1 and CDR2 are KGHSH and LQKENI. The V and J ends lost 3 bases and 10 bases respectively, with 13 bases between them. The CDR3 spans 13 residues.

This rearrangement joins TRBV7-6 to TRBJ1-6; 9 bases agree with TRBD1. Germline CDR1 and CDR2: SGHVS and FNYEAQ. CDR3 size: 16 residues. Trimming at V came to 5 bases and at J to 7 bases, leaving 9 bases not matched to a gene. CDR3 DNA: TGTGCCAGCAGCCCGGGACAGGGAACGTTAAATTCACCCCTCCACTTT. Amino acids: CASSPGQGTLNSPLHF. Filled out from reference TRBV7-6 and TRBJ1-6, the complete variable domain reads GAGVSQSPRYKVTKRGQDVALRCDPISGHVSLYWYRQALGQGPEFLTYFNYEAQQDKSGLPNDRFSAERPEGSISTLTIQRTEQRDSAMYRCASSPGQGTLNSPLHFGNGTRLTVT.

This clonotype was found a few times. The chain carries TRBV6-1 and TRBJ2-7; 8 bases align to TRBD1. The CDR3 loop spans 15 amino acids. Germline V gene lookup returns CDR1 MNHNS and CDR2 SASEGT. Unmatched junction bases numbered 8, after V lost 5 bases and J lost 2 bases. The CDR3 nucleotides read TGTGCCAGCAGTACCCCACAGGGGGTGGCCTACGAGCAGTACTTC. This sequence encodes CASSTPQGVAYEQYF.

This chain links TRBV7-6 with TRBJ2-5; D may be TRBD1 (6 bases). V was clipped by 1 base and J by 4 bases, with 19 bases between them. Germline V gene data show CDR1 as SGHVS and CDR2 as FNYEAQ. The CDR3 contains 17 residues. CDR3 loop: CASSLVFGRGRGETQYF. CDR3 bases: TGTGCCAGCAGCTTAGTGTTTGGCAGGGGACGGGGAGAGACCCAGTACTTC. Filled out from reference TRBV7-6 and TRBJ2-5, the complete variable domain reads GAGVSQSPRYKVTKRGQDVALRCDPISGHVSLYWYRQALGQGPEFLTYFNYEAQQDKSGLPNDRFSAERPEGSISTLTIQRTEQRDSAMYRCASSLVFGRGRGETQYFGPGTRLLVL.

This CDR3 reads CAWSPRGGQFF. Here the CDR3 DNA reads TGTGCCTGGAGTCCCCGGGGAGGGCAGTTCTTC. The chain combines TRBV30 with TRBJ2-1; D may be TRBD2 (6 bases). Germline CDR1 reads GTSNPN; CDR2 reads SVGIG (reference sequence). This CDR3 has 11 amino acids. Trimming removed 2 bases at V and 12 bases at J, with 11 bases between. Filled out from reference TRBV30 and TRBJ2-1, the complete variable domain reads SQTIHQWPATLVQPVGSPLSLECTVEGTSNPNLYWYRQAAGRGLQLLFYSVGIGQISSEVPQNLSASRPQDRQFILSSKKLLLSDSGFYLCAWSPRGGQFFGPGTRLTVL.

This clonotype has just a few counts. The chain carries TRBV9 and TRBJ1-4; D not certain. The ends were cut back, 0 bases at V and 10 bases at J, with 13 bases in the middle. The CDR3 runs to 14 residues. The germline V gene encodes CDR1 SGDLS and CDR2 YYNGEE. CDR3 loop: CASSVDRLMGKLFF. DNA for the CDR3: TGTGCCAGCAGCGTAGACCGTCTCATGGGAAAACTGTTTTTT. The full variable domain, with the rest looked up from reference TRBV9 and TRBJ1-4, is DSGVTQTPKHLITATGQRVTLRCSPRSGDLSVYWYQQSLDQGLQFLIQYYNGEERAKGNILERFSAQQFPDLHSELNLSSLELGDSALYFCASSVDRLMGKLFFGSGTQLSVL.

This clonotype has ten or more counts. The J gene is TRBJ2-1, the V gene TRBV14; D remains ambiguous. V gave up 4 bases and J gave up 5 bases, with 12 bases separating them. The CDR3 runs 14 residues. CDR1 is SGHDN, CDR2 FVKESK, per germline. The DNA of the CDR3 is TGTGCCAGCAGCCCGATTAGCCGGAACAATGAGCAGTTCTTC. Translated: CASSPISRNNEQFF. Combining the CDR3 with reference TRBV14 and TRBJ2-1 gives the whole variable domain EAGVTQFPSHSVIEKGQTVTLRCDPISGHDNLYWYRRVMGKEIKFLLHFVKESKQDESGMPNNRFLAERTGGTYSTLKVQPAELEDSGVYFCASSPISRNNEQFFGPGTRLTVL.

This clonotype came up many times. The genes are TRBV20-1 and TRBJ2-7; D is undetermined. The CDR3 is 14 amino acids. The ends were cut back, 2 bases at V and 2 bases at J, with 13 bases in the middle. Germline V CDR1 and CDR2: DFQATT, SNEGSKA (reference sequence). In nucleotides, the CDR3 is TGCAGTGCTAGACCTGCGCGGCTAGCCTACGAGCAGTACTTC. Translated: CSARPARLAYEQYF.

The table lists this clonotype with many counts. The chain joins TRBV7-2 to TRBJ2-3; 8 bases are shared with TRBD2. The germline V gene encodes CDR1 SGHTA and CDR2 FQGNSA. CDR3 size: 14 residues. Germline trimming cut 6 bases from V and 4 bases from J; bases unmatched to any gene: 6. Here the CDR3 reads CASRPGRDPDTQYF. In DNA form, the CDR3 reads TGTGCCAGCAGACCCGGGAGGGACCCAGATACGCAGTATTTT.